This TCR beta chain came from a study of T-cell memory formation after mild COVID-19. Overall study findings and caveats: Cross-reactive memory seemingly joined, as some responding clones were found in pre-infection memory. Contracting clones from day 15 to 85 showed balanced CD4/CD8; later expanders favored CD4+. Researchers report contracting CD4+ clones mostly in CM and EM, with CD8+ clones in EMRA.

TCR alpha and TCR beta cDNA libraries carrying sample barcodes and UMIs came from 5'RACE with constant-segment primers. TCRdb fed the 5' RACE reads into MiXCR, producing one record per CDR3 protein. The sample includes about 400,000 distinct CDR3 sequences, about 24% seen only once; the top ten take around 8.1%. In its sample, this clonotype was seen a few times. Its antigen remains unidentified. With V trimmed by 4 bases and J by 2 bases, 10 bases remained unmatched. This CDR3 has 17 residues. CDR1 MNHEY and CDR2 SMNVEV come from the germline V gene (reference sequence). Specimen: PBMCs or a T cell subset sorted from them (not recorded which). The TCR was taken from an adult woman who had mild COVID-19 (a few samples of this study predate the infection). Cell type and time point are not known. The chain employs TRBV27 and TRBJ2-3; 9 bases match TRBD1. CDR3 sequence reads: CASSSTGGSLFTDTQYF. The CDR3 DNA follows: TGTGCCAGCAGTTCAACAGGGGGCAGCTTATTCACAGATACGCAGTATTTT.